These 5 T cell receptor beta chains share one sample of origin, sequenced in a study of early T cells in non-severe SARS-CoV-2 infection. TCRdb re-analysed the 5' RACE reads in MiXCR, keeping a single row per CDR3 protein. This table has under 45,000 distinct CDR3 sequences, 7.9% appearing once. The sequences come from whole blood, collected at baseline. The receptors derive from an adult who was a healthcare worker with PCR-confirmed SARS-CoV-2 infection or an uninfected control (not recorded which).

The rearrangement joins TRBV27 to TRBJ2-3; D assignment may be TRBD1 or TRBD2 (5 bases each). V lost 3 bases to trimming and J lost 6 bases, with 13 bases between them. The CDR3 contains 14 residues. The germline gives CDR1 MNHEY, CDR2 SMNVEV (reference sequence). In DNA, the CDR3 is TGTGCCAGCAGTTTGGTGAGAGGGGTGGATACGCAGTATTTT. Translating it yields CASSLVRGVDTQYF.

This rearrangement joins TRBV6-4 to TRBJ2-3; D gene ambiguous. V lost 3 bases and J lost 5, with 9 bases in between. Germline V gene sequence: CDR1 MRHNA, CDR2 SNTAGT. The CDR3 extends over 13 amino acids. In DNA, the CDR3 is TGTGCCAGCAGTGAGGCAGAGAAAGATACGCAGTATTTT. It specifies CASSEAEKDTQYF.

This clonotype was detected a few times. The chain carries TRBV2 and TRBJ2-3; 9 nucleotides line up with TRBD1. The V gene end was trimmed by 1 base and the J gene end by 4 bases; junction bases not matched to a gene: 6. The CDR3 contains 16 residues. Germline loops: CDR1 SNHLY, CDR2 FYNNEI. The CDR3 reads CASSEEGRTGADTQYF. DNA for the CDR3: TGTGCCAGCAGTGAAGAGGGCCGGACAGGGGCAGATACGCAGTATTTT. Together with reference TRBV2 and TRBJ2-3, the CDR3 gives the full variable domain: EPEVTQTPSHQVTQMGQEVILRCVPISNHLYFYWYRQILGQKVEFLVSFYNNEISEKSEIFDDQFSVERPDGSNFTLKIRSTKLEDSAMYFCASSEEGRTGADTQYFGPGTRLTVL.

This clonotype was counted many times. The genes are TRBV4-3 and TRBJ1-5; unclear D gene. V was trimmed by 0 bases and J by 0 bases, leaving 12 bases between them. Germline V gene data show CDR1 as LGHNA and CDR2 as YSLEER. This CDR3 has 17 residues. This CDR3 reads CASSQDEGVNSNQPQHF. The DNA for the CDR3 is TGCGCCAGCAGCCAAGACGAGGGTGTAAATAGCAATCAGCCCCAGCATTTT.

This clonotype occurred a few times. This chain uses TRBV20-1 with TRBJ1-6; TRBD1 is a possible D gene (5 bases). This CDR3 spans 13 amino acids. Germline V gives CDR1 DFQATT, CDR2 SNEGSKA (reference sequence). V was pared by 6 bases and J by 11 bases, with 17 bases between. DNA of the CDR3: TGCAGTGCCCCATTCGGGGGGACGGCACCCCTCCACTTT. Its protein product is CSAPFGGTAPLHF.